Below are 14 T cell receptor beta chains sequenced from a single sample in a study of early T cells in non-severe SARS-CoV-2 infection. TCRdb itself ran the 5' RACE reads through MiXCR, one entry per CDR3 protein. The sample records 60,000 to 70,000 distinct CDR3 sequences, over 4.5% being singletons. This specimen consisted of whole blood, obtained at baseline. These receptors were collected from an adult who was a healthcare worker with PCR-confirmed SARS-CoV-2 infection or an uninfected control (not recorded which).

This clonotype was picked up many times. V and J are TRBV7-9 and TRBJ1-1; 7 nucleotides agree with TRBD1. This CDR3 is built from 15 residues. The V gene's germline CDR1 is SEHNR and CDR2 FQNEAQ (reference sequence). After removal of 4 bases from V and 1 base from J, the junction contained 6 bases not matched to a gene. CDR3 nucleotides: TGTGCCAGCAGCTCACAGGGGCTTAGGAACACTGAAGCTTTCTTT. Residues: CASSSQGLRNTEAFF.

This clonotype was seen at least ten times. V and J are TRBV24-1 and TRBJ2-1; 9 bases line up with TRBD1. Looked up from germline, CDR1 is KGHDR and CDR2 is SFDVKD. After removal of 4 bases from V and 2 bases from J, the junction contained 8 bases not matched to a gene. The CDR3 sequence is 17 residues long. CDR3 bases: TGTGCCACCAGTGACCACAGGGGGCTTTTCCCCTACAATGAGCAGTTCTTC. This translates into CATSDHRGLFPYNEQFF.

This clonotype occurred many times. The genes are TRBV20-1 and TRBJ2-7; 8 nucleotides align to TRBD2. Germline CDR1 and CDR2: DFQATT and SNEGSKA (reference sequence). Trimming removed 6 bases from V and 2 bases from J; junction bases left unmatched: 6. The CDR3 loop spans 13 amino acids. The CDR3 DNA sequence: TGCAGTGCCGGACCACTAGCGGCCTACGAGCAGTACTTC. Amino acids: CSAGPLAAYEQYF.

The chain couples TRBV12-3 or TRBV12-4 to TRBJ2-2; D gene unclear. CDR3 length equals 12 residues. V lost 5 bases, J lost 7 bases, and 8 bases lay in between. CDR3 bases: TGTGCCAGCAGTGGGTTGGGCGGGGAGCTGTTTTTT. Translation: CASSGLGGELFF.

The V and J genes are TRBV6-1 and TRBJ1-1; D gene uncertain. The germline CDR1 and CDR2 sequences are MNHNS and SASEGT. This CDR3 contains 13 residues. The V and J ends lost 2 bases and 11 bases respectively, with 15 bases between them. CDR3 region: CASSESPGWTAFF. The CDR3 region has the DNA TGTGCCAGCAGTGAATCTCCGGGGTGGACTGCTTTCTTT.

This clonotype was counted a few times. The chain uses TRBV24-1 and TRBJ2-1, with a possible D match to TRBD1 (6 bases). CDR1 and CDR2 (germline): KGHDR, SFDVKD. Deletions cut 5 bases from V and 7 bases from J, with 14 bases between. This CDR3 comprises 14 residues. The CDR3 is CATSVAGAGNEQFF. The CDR3 nucleotides are TGTGCCACCAGTGTGGCAGGGGCCGGGAATGAGCAGTTCTTC.

There are a few counts of this clonotype. For the CDR3, the DNA is TGTGCCTGGAGTGTGGTCCTCTACGAGCAGTACTTC. Protein product: CAWSVVLYEQYF. The chain joins TRBV30 to TRBJ2-7; D remains unclear. Germline loops: CDR1 GTSNPN, CDR2 SVGIG (reference sequence). V was trimmed by 0 bases and J by 3 bases, leaving 6 bases between them. The CDR3 consists of 12 residues.

This clonotype was detected ten times or more. This chain uses TRBV20-1 with TRBJ2-6; tentative D call: TRBD1 (6 bases). From germline, CDR1 is DFQATT and CDR2 SNEGSKA (reference sequence). CDR3 length: 16 amino acids. Trimming pared 0 bases from V and 2 bases from J, leaving 11 bases between. CDR3 nucleotides: TGCAGTGCTAGAGATTCAGGGGCTGCTGGGGCCAACGTCCTGACTTTC. Protein sequence: CSARDSGAAGANVLTF.

The table lists this clonotype with many counts. The chain combines TRBV29-1 with TRBJ2-2; the match to TRBD2 covers 11 bases. The CDR3 length is 15 residues. J was trimmed by 2 bases and V by 7 bases; bases with no gene match: 6. Germline loops: CDR1 SQVTM, CDR2 ANQGSEA. The CDR3 DNA follows: TGCAGCGCCAGCGGACTAGCGGGCAACACCGGGGAGCTGTTTTTT. This codes for CSASGLAGNTGELFF.

This clonotype was detected many times. The V call is TRBV5-6, the J call TRBJ2-2; 7 positions match TRBD2. The CDR3 contains 15 residues. The germline gives CDR1 SGHDT, CDR2 YYEEEE. Losses at the gene ends were 6 bases for V and 3 bases for J; bases not matched to a gene: 8. The CDR3 loop is CASTHWGGDTGELFF. The DNA of the CDR3 is TGTGCCAGCACCCATTGGGGGGGAGACACCGGGGAGCTGTTTTTT.

V and J are TRBV3-1 and TRBJ1-2; TRBD1 is a possible D gene (5 bases). The V end lost 1 base, the J end lost 4 bases, and 7 bases lay between the germline ends. The CDR3 sequence is 13 residues long. Germline V gene lookup returns CDR1 LGHDT and CDR2 YNNKEL (reference sequence). CDR3 residues: CASSQGQFYGYTF. The CDR3 DNA sequence: TGTGCCAGCAGCCAAGGACAGTTCTATGGCTACACCTTC.

This clonotype has at least ten counts. The chain links TRBV28 to TRBJ2-1, with no clear D. The germline gives CDR1 MDHEN, CDR2 SYDVKM. V dropped 4 bases and J dropped 5 bases, with 12 bases sitting between them. The CDR3 is made up of 14 amino acids. CDR3 sequence reads: CASSSLLMHNEQFF. DNA of the CDR3: TGTGCCAGCAGTTCCTTACTTATGCACAATGAGCAGTTCTTC.

This clonotype was seen more than once but under ten times. CDR3 sequence reads: CASSEWRVGAKNIQYF. The CDR3 bases are TGTGCCAGCAGTGAGTGGAGGGTGGGAGCCAAAAACATTCAGTACTTC. This chain links TRBV2 with TRBJ2-4, with D possibly matching TRBD2 (6 bases). Trimming took 3 bases from V and 0 from J, leaving 12 bases between them. This CDR3 comprises 16 residues. Germline V gene lookup returns CDR1 SNHLY and CDR2 FYNNEI. The entire variable domain, with the rest obtained from reference TRBV2 and TRBJ2-4, is as follows: EPEVTQTPSHQVTQMGQEVILRCVPISNHLYFYWYRQILGQKVEFLVSFYNNEISEKSEIFDDQFSVERPDGSNFTLKIRSTKLEDSAMYFCASSEWRVGAKNIQYFGAGTRLSVL.

This clonotype was counted ten times or more. The chain uses TRBV28 and TRBJ2-1, with D perhaps TRBD2 (5 bases). This CDR3 region has 15 residues. V gave up 2 bases and J gave up 10 bases, with 18 bases separating them. Germline CDR1 and CDR2: MDHEN and SYDVKM. The CDR3 bases are TGTGCCAGCAGTTTAACAGCGGACGCCCCGCGCGAGCAGTTCTTC. Translation: CASSLTADAPREQFF.